This is a list of T cell receptor beta chains from one sample in a study of blood T cells in healthy people across ages. TCRdb reanalysed the 5' RACE reads using MiXCR and keeps one entry per CDR3 protein. The table lists 790,000 or so distinct CDR3 sequences, more than 35% of them singletons. The sample was blood. These receptors all come from a man older than 75 in good health. The CDR3 runs from the conserved cysteine through the conserved F or W. The order of the fields is V gene, clone size, D gene, J gene, CDR3 protein, CDR3 DNA. The D gene is left open where the match is weak. Clone size appears in some rows only: once, few, many, or a class for an expanded clone.

TRBV20-1	.	TRBD2	TRBJ2-3	CSAPGTSGSTSTDTQYF	TGCAGTGCCCCCGGGACTAGCGGGTCCACTAGCACAGATACGCAGTATTTT
TRBV25-1	once	.	TRBJ1-5	CASSEFGSNQPQHF	TGTGCCAGCAGTGAATTTGGGAGCAATCAGCCCCAGCATTTT
TRBV29-1	.	.	TRBJ2-1	CSVPESNPPYEQFF	TGCAGCGTTCCCGAATCGAACCCACCCTACGAGCAGTTCTTC
TRBV12-3/TRBV12-4	.	.	TRBJ2-7	CASKPSHTTYEQYF	TGTGCCAGCAAACCCTCTCACACCACCTACGAGCAGTACTTC
TRBV5-1	.	.	TRBJ2-1	CASSWEGYNEQFF	TGCGCCAGCAGCTGGGAAGGTTACAATGAGCAGTTCTTC
TRBV5-1	.	.	TRBJ1-2	CASSLGDVGYGYTF	TGCGCCAGCAGCTTGGGTGACGTCGGCTATGGCTACACCTTC
TRBV7-2	.	.	TRBJ2-7	CASSSRGLSYNEQYF	TGTGCCAGCAGTTCTCGCGGCCTCTCCTACAATGAGCAGTACTTC
TRBV7-2	few	.	TRBJ2-7	CASSPNREQYF	TGTGCCAGCAGCCCGAATCGCGAGCAGTACTTC
TRBV20-1	.	TRBD2	TRBJ2-1	CSARDPGLAGGETQFF	TGCAGTGCTAGAGATCCAGGACTAGCGGGGGGAGAGACCCAGTTCTTC
TRBV4-2	few	TRBD2	TRBJ2-3	CASSLTGGRAIDTQYF	TGTGCCAGCAGCTTAACAGGCGGGAGGGCCATAGATACGCAGTATTTT
TRBV5-1	.	.	TRBJ1-1	CASSLVLQGRANTEAFF	TGCGCCAGCAGCTTGGTACTCCAGGGGCGAGCGAACACTGAAGCTTTCTTT
TRBV28	.	TRBD1	TRBJ1-1	CATRDRGYTEAFF	TGTGCCACCAGGGACAGGGGGTACACTGAAGCTTTCTTT